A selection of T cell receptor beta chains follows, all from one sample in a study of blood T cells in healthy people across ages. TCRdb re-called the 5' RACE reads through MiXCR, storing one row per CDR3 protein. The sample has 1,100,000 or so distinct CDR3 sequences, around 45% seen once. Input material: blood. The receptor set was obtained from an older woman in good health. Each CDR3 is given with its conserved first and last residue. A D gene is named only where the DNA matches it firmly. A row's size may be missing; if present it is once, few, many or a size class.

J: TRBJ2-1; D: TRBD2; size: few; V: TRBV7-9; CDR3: CASSTHRGLSYNEQFF; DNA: TGTGCCAGCAGCACCCACCGGGGACTATCCTACAATGAGCAGTTCTTC
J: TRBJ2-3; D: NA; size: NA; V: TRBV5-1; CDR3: CASFPGLITDTQYF; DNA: TGCGCCAGCTTCCCTGGACTGATCACAGATACGCAGTATTTT
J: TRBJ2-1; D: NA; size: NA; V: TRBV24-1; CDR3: CATSDSGGNNGQFF; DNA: TGTGCCACCAGTGATTCTGGCGGCAACAATGGGCAGTTCTTC
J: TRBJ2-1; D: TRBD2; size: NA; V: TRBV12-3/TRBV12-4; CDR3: CASSLLGLARNEQFF; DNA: TGTGCCAGCAGTTTATTGGGACTAGCGCGCAATGAGCAGTTCTTC
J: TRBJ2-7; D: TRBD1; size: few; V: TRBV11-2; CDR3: CASSLGVRDRTYEQYF; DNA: TGTGCCAGCAGCTTAGGAGTCCGGGACAGGACCTACGAGCAGTACTTC
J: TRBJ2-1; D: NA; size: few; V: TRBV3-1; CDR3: CASSQETIYNEQFF; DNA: TGTGCCAGCAGCCAAGAAACTATCTACAATGAGCAGTTCTTC
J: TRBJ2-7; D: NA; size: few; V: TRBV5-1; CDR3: CASSLEEGPYEQYF; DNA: TGCGCCAGCAGCTTGGAGGAGGGCCCCTACGAGCAGTACTTC
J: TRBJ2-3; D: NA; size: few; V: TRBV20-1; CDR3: CSASEGSHSTDTQYF; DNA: TGCAGTGCTAGTGAGGGATCTCATAGCACAGATACGCAGTATTTT
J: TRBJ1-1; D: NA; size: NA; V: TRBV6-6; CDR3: CASSYAWDTEAFF; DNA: TGTGCCAGCAGTTACGCTTGGGACACTGAAGCTTTCTTT
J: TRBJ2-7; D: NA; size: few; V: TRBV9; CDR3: CASSVGGGVSYEQYF; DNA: TGTGCCAGCAGCGTAGGGGGCGGGGTATCCTACGAGCAGTACTTC
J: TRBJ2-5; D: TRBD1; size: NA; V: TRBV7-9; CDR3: CASSSRDRDQETQYF; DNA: TGTGCCAGCAGCTCCCGGGACAGGGACCAAGAGACCCAGTACTTC
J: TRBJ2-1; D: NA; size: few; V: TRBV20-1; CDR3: CSASMTGPNNEQFF; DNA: TGCAGTGCTAGTATGACGGGACCGAACAATGAGCAGTTCTTC
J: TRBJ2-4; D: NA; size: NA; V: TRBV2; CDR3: CASSRFRGTNADIQYF; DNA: TGTGCCAGCAGTCGATTTCGCGGGACAAATGCGGACATTCAGTACTTC
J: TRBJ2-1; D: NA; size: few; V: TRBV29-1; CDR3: CSVAHTIQETQFF; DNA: TGCAGCGTTGCCCATACAATCCAAGAGACCCAGTTCTTC
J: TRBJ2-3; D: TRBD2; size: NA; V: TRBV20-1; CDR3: CSASPGTSGRDTQYF; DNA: TGCAGTGCTAGCCCAGGGACTAGCGGGAGGGATACGCAGTATTTT
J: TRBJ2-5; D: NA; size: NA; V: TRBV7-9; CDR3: CASRLVPTETQYF; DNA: TGTGCCAGCAGGCTAGTTCCTACGGAGACCCAGTACTTC
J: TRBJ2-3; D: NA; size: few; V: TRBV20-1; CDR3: CSAPRQNTQYF; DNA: TGCAGTGCTCCCCGACAGAATACGCAGTATTTT
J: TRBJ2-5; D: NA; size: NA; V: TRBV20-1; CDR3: CSALQVGLSSRRETQYF; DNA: TGCAGTGCTCTACAAGTGGGGTTGTCTAGCCGACGCGAGACCCAGTACTTC
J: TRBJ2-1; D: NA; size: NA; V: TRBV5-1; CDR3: CASSLLGRLGYNEQFF; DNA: TGCGCCAGCAGCTTGTTAGGCAGGCTTGGGTACAATGAGCAGTTCTTC
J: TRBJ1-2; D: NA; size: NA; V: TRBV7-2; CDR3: CASSPVPGISYTF; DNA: TGTGCCAGCAGCCCGGTCCCAGGGATCAGCTACACCTTC
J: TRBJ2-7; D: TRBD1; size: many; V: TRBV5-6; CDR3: CASSLLGTGGGEQYF; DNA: TGTGCCAGCAGCTTGTTGGGGACAGGGGGCGGCGAGCAGTACTTC
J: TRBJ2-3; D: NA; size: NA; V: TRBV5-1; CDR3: CASTPDSIFPGGVTDTQYF; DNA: TGCGCCAGCACCCCGGACAGTATTTTTCCGGGGGGAGTGACAGATACGCAGTATTTT
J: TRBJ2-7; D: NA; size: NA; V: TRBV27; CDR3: CASSLRTALNPYEQYF; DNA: TGTGCCAGCAGTCTCCGGACAGCCTTAAACCCCTACGAGCAGTACTTC
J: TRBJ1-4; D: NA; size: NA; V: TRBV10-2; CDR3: CASEGNNEKLFF; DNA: TGCGCCAGTGAGGGGAATAATGAAAAACTGTTTTTT
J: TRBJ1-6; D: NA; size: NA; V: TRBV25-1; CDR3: CASSSRRDWGSPLHF; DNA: TGTGCCAGCAGTAGCCGAAGGGATTGGGGATCACCCCTCCACTTT
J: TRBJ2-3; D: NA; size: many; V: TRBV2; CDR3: CASRDYPNTQYF; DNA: TGTGCCAGCAGGGACTACCCCAACACGCAGTATTTT
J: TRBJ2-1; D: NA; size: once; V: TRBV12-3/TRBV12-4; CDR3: CASSLSGWVYNEQFF; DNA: TGTGCCAGCAGTTTATCGGGCTGGGTATACAATGAGCAGTTCTTC
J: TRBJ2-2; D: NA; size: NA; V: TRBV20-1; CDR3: CSARDLSGRTGELFF; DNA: TGCAGTGCTAGAGATCTCAGCGGGCGGACCGGGGAGCTGTTTTTT
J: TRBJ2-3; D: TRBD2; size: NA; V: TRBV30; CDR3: CAWSPRRTSGVGDTQYF; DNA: TGTGCCTGGAGTCCCCGTCGGACTAGCGGGGTGGGGGATACGCAGTATTTT
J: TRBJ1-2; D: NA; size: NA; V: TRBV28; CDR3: CASSLSGDSLRKNGYTF; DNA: TGTGCCAGCAGTTTATCGGGAGACAGTCTACGAAAGAATGGCTACACCTTC
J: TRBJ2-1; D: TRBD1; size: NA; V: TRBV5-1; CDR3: CASSPGGPTNEQFF; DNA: TGCGCCAGCAGCCCAGGGGGCCCAACGAATGAGCAGTTCTTC
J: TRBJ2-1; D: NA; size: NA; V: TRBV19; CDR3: CASTEGGGPQQFF; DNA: TGTGCCAGTACCGAAGGTGGGGGGCCGCAGCAGTTCTTC
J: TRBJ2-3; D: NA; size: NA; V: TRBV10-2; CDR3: CASSGRLTSTDTQYF; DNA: TGCGCCAGCAGTGGGCGACTGACTAGCACAGATACGCAGTATTTT
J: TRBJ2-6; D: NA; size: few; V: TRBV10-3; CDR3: CAISDPGSGANVLTF; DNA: TGTGCCATCAGTGATCCGGGGTCTGGGGCCAACGTCCTGACTTTC
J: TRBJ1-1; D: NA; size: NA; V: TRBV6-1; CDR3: CASSSKKNTEAFF; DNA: TGTGCCAGCAGTAGCAAAAAGAACACTGAAGCTTTCTTT